The 14 T cell receptor beta chains presented below share a single source sample, sequenced in a study of cytomegalovirus exposure and HLA in healthy donors. The PCR had 60 Vbeta and 13 Jbeta primers. Sequencing was performed with immunoSEQ multiplex PCR; in TCRdb, only in-frame clones are kept and a portion is missing. The data show approximately 80,000 clones, 72% seen once. The material sequenced was PBMCs. These receptors were collected from a woman in her thirties or forties in good health and CMV-seropositive.

DNA for the CDR3: TGCGCCAGCAGCCAAGAGGCCAATCGCGAGCAGTACTTC. Translating it yields CASSQEANREQYF. This chain links TRBV4-1 with TRBJ2-7; the D is unclear. The length of the CDR3 is 13 residues. The V end lost 0 bases, the J end lost 6 bases, and 9 bases lay between the germline ends. Germline values: CDR1 MGHRA, CDR2 YSYEKL.

This clone was picked up a small number of times. Other DNA sequences in the sample encode the same CDR3. The chain employs TRBV20-1 and TRBJ2-7; D might be TRBD2 (5 bases). Germline V gives CDR1 DFQATT, CDR2 SNEGSKA (reference sequence). The CDR3 extends over 11 amino acids. With 5 bases removed from V and 3 bases from J, the gap between germline ends came to 8 bases. CDR3 coding DNA: TGCAGTGCTTCCGGGGTCTACGAGCAGTACTTC. Its protein product is CSASGVYEQYF.

The chain is built from TRBV5-1 and TRBJ2-2; D gene unclear. Germline assignment: CDR1 SGHRS and CDR2 YFSETQ. V was cut by 0 bases and J by 3 bases, with 12 bases left in between. The CDR3 totals 16 residues. CDR3 DNA sequence: TGCGCCAGCAGCTTGGCCTCCAGTCTCGACACCGGGGAGCTGTTTTTT. It yields the protein CASSLASSLDTGELFF. Full variable domain (outside the CDR3, taken from reference TRBV5-1 and TRBJ2-2): KAGVTQTPRYLIKTRGQQVTLSCSPISGHRSVSWYQQTPGQGLQFLFEYFSETQRNKGNFPGRFSGRQFSNSRSEMNVSTLELGDSALYLCASSLASSLDTGELFFGEGSRLTVL.

With respect to this clone: The junction differs from germline at one of its ends, possibly a read error. The chain combines TRBV30 with TRBJ1-2; TRBD1 matches at 12 bases. The CDR3 is 15 amino acids. In germline, CDR1 is GTSNPN, CDR2 SVGIG (reference sequence). The CDR3 loop reads CAWSVTGQGADGYPF. In DNA, the CDR3 is TGTGCCTGGAGTGTGACGGGACAGGGGGCGGATGGCTACCCCTTC.

The chain uses TRBV11-2 and TRBJ1-1, with D perhaps TRBD1 (6 bases). In germline, CDR1 is SGHAT, CDR2 FQNNGV. V lost 0 bases to trimming and J lost 8 bases, with 13 bases between them. CDR3 size: 14 residues. CDR3 coding DNA: TGTGCCAGCAGCTTAGATTGGGGGACACCCGAAGCTTTCTTT. Translating gives CASSLDWGTPEAFF.

V gene TRBV5-8 combines with J gene TRBJ2-1; 8 nucleotides align to TRBD2. Germline V gives CDR1 SGHTS, CDR2 YDEGEE. Unmatched junction bases numbered 14, after V lost 3 bases and J lost 6 bases. The CDR3 runs to 17 residues. CDR3 bases: TGTGCCAGCAGCTGGGCCCCTGGAGCGGGAGTTCGCAATGAGCAGTTCTTC. Translation gives CASSWAPGAGVRNEQFF.

V and J are TRBV11-3 and TRBJ2-7, with 8 bases that match TRBD1. CDR1 and CDR2 (germline): SGHNT, YENEEA. The J segment lost 5 bases and the V segment lost 3 bases, leaving 6 bases of the junction unmatched. The CDR3 sequence is 14 residues long. For the CDR3, the DNA is TGTGCCAGCAGCTTGGGACAGGCTATCAACGAGCAGTACTTC. Amino acid sequence: CASSLGQAINEQYF.

The chain joins TRBV10-3 to TRBJ1-4; D not resolved. The CDR3 sequence is 12 residues long. CDR1 is ENHRY and CDR2 is SYGVKD in the germline V gene. V lost 10 bases to trimming and J lost 7 bases, with 13 bases between them. The CDR3: CATHAGGEKLFF. The CDR3 DNA reads as TGTGCCACGCACGCGGGAGGTGAAAAACTGTTTTTT.

This clone was counted a few times. The chain's CDR3 is CASSLRGVLGVNTGELFF. Here the CDR3 DNA reads TGTGCCAGCAGCTTACGCGGGGTGCTTGGTGTGAACACCGGGGAGCTGTTTTTT. This chain connects TRBV7-2 to TRBJ2-2, with D possibly TRBD2 on 6 matching bases. CDR3 length: 18 residues. V was shortened by 2 bases and J by 1 base, with 17 bases between the two germline ends. CDR1 is SGHTA and CDR2 is FQGNSA in the germline V gene.

The rearrangement joins TRBV10-2 to TRBJ2-5, with D tentatively TRBD1 (5 bases). The CDR3 sequence is 15 residues long. Trimming shortened V by 2 bases and J by 4 bases, and 14 bases separated the two germline ends. In germline, CDR1 is WSHSY, CDR2 SAAADI. The CDR3 loop is CASSEPRVVRETQYF. The CDR3, as DNA: TGCGCCAGCAGTGAGCCCAGGGTAGTAAGAGAGACCCAGTACTTC.

This chain connects TRBV4-3 to TRBJ2-1; perhaps TRBD1 as D (6 bases). V was clipped by 4 bases and J by 8 bases, with 15 bases between them. The CDR3 has 14 residues. Germline CDR1 LGHNA, CDR2 YSLEER. CDR3: CASSLGQGRYEQFF. The CDR3 bases are TGCGCCAGCAGCCTCGGCCAGGGGAGATATGAGCAGTTCTTC.

This chain connects TRBV6-5 to TRBJ2-5; a weak D match, TRBD2 (7 bases). The V gene lost 6 bases and the J gene lost 2 bases, with 16 bases spanning the gap. The CDR3 covers 15 residues. Germline CDR1 and CDR2: MNHEY and SVGAGI. CDR3 nucleotides: TGTGCCAGCAGCCAAAGGGGGGGCTGGCAAGAGACCCAGTACTTC. It translates to CASSQRGGWQETQYF.

The V gene is TRBV4-1, the J gene TRBJ2-7; possible D gene TRBD2, 6 bases. The CDR3 sequence is 17 residues long. CDR1 is MGHRA, CDR2 YSYEKL, per germline. V lost 1 base and J lost 3, with 19 bases in between. CDR3 sequence (DNA): TGCGCCAGCAGCCAAGGGCATACCCCCGGGACTTTCTACGAGCAGTACTTC. Translated: CASSQGHTPGTFYEQYF.

The V call is TRBV6-5, the J call TRBJ1-2, with 10 bases fitting TRBD1. After removal of 5 bases from V and 7 bases from J, the junction contained 7 bases not matched to a gene. The CDR3 is 14 residues long. CDR1 and CDR2 (germline): MNHEY, SVGAGI. This CDR3 reads CASSRDRGSGGYTF. Here the CDR3 DNA reads TGTGCCAGCAGTCGGGACAGGGGCAGTGGTGGCTACACCTTC.